This paragraph covers one T cell receptor (beta chain) sequence. Its target is unknown. These data come from a study of vaccination effects on CD4 cells after COVID-19. Across the whole study: Participants got two doses of BNT162b2 or mRNA-1273 vaccine.

After expansion with viral peptide pools in the ViraFEST assay, antigen-specific CD4+ T cells were sequenced. After more than 9 days in culture, the CD4+ T cells were isolated. Nobody among the vaccine recipients had prior SARS-CoV-2 infection (nucleocapsid antibodies were negative). Roughly 2.1 million PBMC per well received 10 IU/ml IL-2 and approximately 9.2 ug/ml peptides in culture. The CDR3 covers 16 residues. Trimming shortened V by 3 bases and J by 0 bases, and 12 bases separated the two germline ends. The germline CDR1 and CDR2 sequences are MNHEY and SVGAGI. Study-wide results and limits: Convalescent patients were scarce, and early post-infection timepoints were absent. The study found that only 1 of 255 vaccine-induced clones from healthy vaccinees cross-reacted with common cold coronaviruses.

Some clones are missing from TCRdb's copy, which holds only in-frame ones; the method was immunoSEQ multiplex PCR. The table lists 65,000 to 90,000 clones, about four fifths of them singletons. The sequencing here drew on CD4+ T cells from PBMCs cultured with HCoV-NL63 spike peptides, taken before COVID-19 vaccination. V is TRBV6-5 and J is TRBJ1-3, with D unresolved. The TCR was taken from a human donor who received a COVID-19 vaccine. The CDR3 nucleotides read TGTGCCAGCAGTTATTCCGGATTTTCCTCTGGAAACACCATATATTTT. The encoded protein is CASSYSGFSSGNTIYF.